The table lists the clone carrying this TCR beta chain with many counts. What it binds is unknown. The CDR3 sequence is 17 residues long. Germline values: CDR1 SEHNR, CDR2 FQNEAQ (reference sequence). V was shortened by 6 bases and J by 0 bases, with 20 bases between the two germline ends. The entry originates in a study of early T cells in non-severe SARS-CoV-2 infection. Study overall: Bulk RNA from unsorted whole blood was sequenced; chains were unpaired.

Study results and limitations: VDJdb matches were skewed toward anti-spike CD8 T cell responses.

Individual cDNA molecules received unique molecular identifiers. Each CDR3 protein gets one entry after TCRdb re-called the 5' RACE reads with MiXCR. The repertoire holds approximately 98,000 distinct CDR3 sequences, with 9.5% to 13% as singletons. The sample comprised whole blood. The origin of this receptor is an adult who was a healthcare worker with PCR-confirmed SARS-CoV-2 infection or an uninfected control (not recorded which). The gene calls are TRBV7-9 and TRBJ1-2; maybe TRBD1 (6 bases). CDR3 residues: CASSFSPGHPTNYGYTF. The CDR3 region has the DNA TGTGCCAGCAGTTTTAGCCCGGGACATCCGACTAACTATGGCTACACCTTC.